The rows below give T cell receptor beta chains drawn from one sample of a study of control samples from healthy donors and cancer patients. Clones were read by immunoSEQ multiplex PCR, and TCRdb kept only the in-frame ones, dropping some. The data contain some 130,000 clones, just over 90% of them singletons. The sequencing sample was made of PBMCs. The receptors come from a man between 50 and 59 years old with head and neck cancer. Each CDR3 is given with its conserved first and last residue. D genes are given only for firm matches. Clone sizes are given selectively: once, few, many, or a class where the clone is expanded.

size: -; D: TRBD2; J: TRBJ2-1; V: TRBV29-1; DNA: TGCAGCGCCCTGAGCCTAGCGGAATACAATGAGCAGTTCTTC; CDR3: CSALSLAEYNEQFF
size: -; D: -; J: TRBJ2-5; V: TRBV6-6; DNA: TGTGCCAGCAGCCCATCCCGGGAGACCCAGTACTTC; CDR3: CASSPSRETQYF
size: -; D: -; J: TRBJ1-3; V: TRBV4-3; DNA: TGCGCCAGCAGCCAAGATAAGGGGATCTCTGGAAACACCATATATTTT; CDR3: CASSQDKGISGNTIYF
size: -; D: -; J: TRBJ1-2; V: TRBV11-2; DNA: TGTGCCAGCAGCCCCCTGGTCTATGGCTACACCTTC; CDR3: CASSPLVYGYTF
size: -; D: -; J: TRBJ2-1; V: TRBV6-2/TRBV6-3; DNA: TGTGCCAGCAGTTACGGACTCCCTAGTCAGGAGCAGTTCTTC; CDR3: CASSYGLPSQEQFF
size: -; D: -; J: TRBJ1-5; V: TRBV19; DNA: TGTGCCAGTACTCTAAGGGGGAATCAGCCCCAGCATTTT; CDR3: CASTLRGNQPQHF
size: once; D: TRBD2; J: TRBJ2-7; V: TRBV28; DNA: TGTGCCAGCAGGTTAGCGGGGGGCTCCTACGAGCAGTACTTC; CDR3: CASRLAGGSYEQYF
size: -; D: TRBD1; J: TRBJ1-1; V: TRBV18; DNA: TGTGCCAGCTCATCTCTACAGGGGGAACACACTGAAGCTTTCTTT; CDR3: CASSSLQGEHTEAFF
size: -; D: -; J: TRBJ1-2; V: TRBV28; DNA: TGTGCCAGCAGTTTAGGGAGTGGCTATGGCTACACCTTC; CDR3: CASSLGSGYGYTF
size: few; D: -; J: TRBJ1-5; V: TRBV30; DNA: TGTGCCTGGAGTGCAGGGCCGAATCAGCCCCAGCATTTT; CDR3: CAWSAGPNQPQHF
size: -; D: -; J: TRBJ2-2; V: TRBV6-2/TRBV6-3; DNA: TGTGCCAGCAGTTACGATCCGGATATAGGACAGATCCGCGGGGAGCTGTTTTTT; CDR3: CASSYDPDIGQIRGELFF
size: -; D: -; J: TRBJ1-2; V: TRBV4-3; DNA: TGCGCCAGCAGCCAAGATCGGCTGGGCCGCTATGGCTACACCTTC; CDR3: CASSQDRLGRYGYTF
size: once; D: TRBD1; J: TRBJ1-2; V: TRBV9; DNA: TGTGCCAGCAGCGTGACCGGGACAGGGTCCTATGGCTACACCTTC; CDR3: CASSVTGTGSYGYTF
size: -; D: -; J: TRBJ2-3; V: TRBV28; DNA: TGTGCCAGCAGTTCACCCGACCCTCGGGGGGCGTGGGATACGCAGTATTTT; CDR3: CASSSPDPRGAWDTQYF
size: -; D: TRBD1; J: TRBJ1-1; V: TRBV29-1; DNA: TGCAGCGTTGACAACGGGACAGGAAACACTGAAGCTTTCTTT; CDR3: CSVDNGTGNTEAFF
size: -; D: -; J: TRBJ2-1; V: TRBV15; DNA: TGTGCCACCAGCAGAGAGAATTATCGGGGGCTCAATGAGCAGTTCTTC; CDR3: CATSRENYRGLNEQFF
size: few; D: -; J: TRBJ1-1; V: TRBV6-2/TRBV6-3; DNA: TGTGCCAGCAGTTACTCACAGTTGAACACTGAAGCTTTCTTT; CDR3: CASSYSQLNTEAFF
size: -; D: -; J: TRBJ1-2; V: TRBV7-2; DNA: TGTGCCAGCAGCTCGACAGTGGTAAATAACTATGGCTACACCTTC; CDR3: CASSSTVVNNYGYTF
size: -; D: -; J: TRBJ1-2; V: TRBV19; DNA: TGTGCCACCTTAGAAGGGGGTGAAGATGGCTACACCTTC; CDR3: CATLEGGEDGYTF
size: -; D: TRBD2; J: TRBJ2-1; V: TRBV5-1; DNA: TGCGCCAGCAGCTGGGGCGGCCTAGCGGGGGCTTACAATGAGCAGTTCTTC; CDR3: CASSWGGLAGAYNEQFF
size: -; D: -; J: TRBJ1-2; V: TRBV6-2/TRBV6-3; DNA: TGTGCCAGCAGTTTACGTGGATATGGCTACACCTTC; CDR3: CASSLRGYGYTF
size: -; D: -; J: TRBJ2-3; V: TRBV6-2/TRBV6-3; DNA: TGTGCCAGCAGTTATCGGACAGTAACAGATACGCAGTATTTT; CDR3: CASSYRTVTDTQYF
size: -; D: -; J: TRBJ2-7; V: TRBV28; DNA: TGTGCCAGCAGTTTAACCTACGAGCAGTACTTC; CDR3: CASSLTYEQYF
size: -; D: TRBD2; J: TRBJ2-5; V: TRBV5-1; DNA: TGCGCCAGCAGAGCGGTGGGGGGGCAAGAGACCCAGTACTTC; CDR3: CASRAVGGQETQYF
size: -; D: -; J: TRBJ2-7; V: TRBV30; DNA: TGTGCCTGGAGTACCCGGAGGGCGTCTGAGCAGTACTTC; CDR3: CAWSTRRASEQYF
size: once; D: -; J: TRBJ2-2; V: TRBV9; DNA: TGTGCCAGCAGCCCTGCGGGGTCCGGGGAGCTGTTTTTT; CDR3: CASSPAGSGELFF
size: -; D: TRBD1; J: TRBJ2-1; V: TRBV5-6; DNA: TGTGCCAGCAGCTACAGGGGAATCTACAATGAGCAGTTCTTC; CDR3: CASSYRGIYNEQFF
size: once; D: TRBD2; J: TRBJ2-6; V: TRBV9; DNA: TGTGCCAGCAGCGAGCGGGGGGGCCTCGCTCCTGGGGCCAACGTCCTGACTTTC; CDR3: CASSERGGLAPGANVLTF
size: once; D: -; J: TRBJ2-7; V: TRBV6-5; DNA: TGTGCCAGCAGTTACTACGGAGTTTCCTACGAGCAGTACTTC; CDR3: CASSYYGVSYEQYF
size: -; D: TRBD1; J: TRBJ1-1; V: TRBV18; DNA: TGTGCCAGCTCAGAGCGGACAGGGGCTCAAAACACTGAAGCTTTCTTT; CDR3: CASSERTGAQNTEAFF
size: -; D: -; J: TRBJ2-2; V: TRBV21-1; DNA: TGTGCCAGCAGCAAAGTGGGGGTCAGGGATCCACCTTCGAACACCGGGGAGCTGTTTTTT; CDR3: CASSKVGVRDPPSNTGELFF
size: -; D: -; J: TRBJ2-7; V: TRBV30; DNA: TGTGCCTGGAGTGTTCAGGGTTACGAGCAGTACTTC; CDR3: CAWSVQGYEQYF
size: -; D: -; J: TRBJ1-2; V: TRBV28; DNA: TGTGCCGGGGGCTCTCTCTTAGACTATGGCTACACCTTC; CDR3: CAGGSLLDYGYTF
size: -; D: TRBD1; J: TRBJ1-1; V: TRBV7-9; DNA: TGTGCCAGCAGCTTCCAGGGGGCTATGAACACTGAAGCTTTCTTT; CDR3: CASSFQGAMNTEAFF
size: -; D: -; J: TRBJ2-1; V: TRBV7-2; DNA: TGTGCCAGCAGCCCGGGACTGGGGCCCAATGAGCAGTTCTTC; CDR3: CASSPGLGPNEQFF
size: -; D: -; J: TRBJ1-4; V: TRBV5-1; DNA: TGCGCCAGCAGCCCAAGGGACGGAAGCAGACTGTTTTTT; CDR3: CASSPRDGSRLFF
size: once; D: TRBD1; J: TRBJ1-1; V: TRBV3-1/TRBV3-2; DNA: TGTGCCAGCAGCCCCCGGGACAGGGGGCGCGAAACGTTCTTT; CDR3: CASSPRDRGRETFF
size: -; D: -; J: TRBJ1-3; V: TRBV18; DNA: TGTGCCAGCTCACCAAGGCTTAGCTCTGGAAACACCATATATTTT; CDR3: CASSPRLSSGNTIYF
size: -; D: -; J: TRBJ2-7; V: TRBV4-3; DNA: TGCGCCAGCAGCCAAGGTCGACCCCACGAGCAGTACTTC; CDR3: CASSQGRPHEQYF
size: -; D: -; J: TRBJ2-7; V: TRBV5-5; DNA: TGTGCCAGCAGCTGGGGCTCGGGGGAGCAGTACTTC; CDR3: CASSWGSGEQYF
size: -; D: -; J: TRBJ1-5; V: TRBV6-4; DNA: TGTGCCAGCAAGGCGCGAAGCAATCAGCCCCAGCATTTT; CDR3: CASKARSNQPQHF
size: few; D: -; J: TRBJ1-1; V: TRBV6-2/TRBV6-3; DNA: TGTGCCAGCAGTTATCAGGGCAGGGGGAACACTGAAGCTTTCTTT; CDR3: CASSYQGRGNTEAFF
size: once; D: -; J: TRBJ2-1; V: TRBV7-3; DNA: TGTGCCAGCTCCAAGTCCTACAATGAGCAGTTCTTC; CDR3: CASSKSYNEQFF
size: -; D: -; J: TRBJ2-1; V: TRBV9; DNA: TGTGCCAGCAGTGGGGGGAGGACCTACAATGAGCAGTTCTTC; CDR3: CASSGGRTYNEQFF
size: -; D: TRBD1; J: TRBJ2-3; V: TRBV6-2/TRBV6-3; DNA: TGTGCCAGCAGCCTGAGACAGGGGAGGACAGATACGCAGTATTTT; CDR3: CASSLRQGRTDTQYF
size: -; D: -; J: TRBJ2-3; V: TRBV12-3/TRBV12-4; DNA: TGTGCCAGCAGTTACGTCCCAGATACGCAGTATTTT; CDR3: CASSYVPDTQYF
size: -; D: -; J: TRBJ1-2; V: TRBV7-6; DNA: TGTGCCAGCAGCTCGGACACCAGCTACACCTTC; CDR3: CASSSDTSYTF
size: -; D: TRBD1; J: TRBJ1-3; V: TRBV4-3; DNA: TGCGCCAGCAGCATCCGGACAGGGGGCTTCTCTGGAAACACCATATATTTT; CDR3: CASSIRTGGFSGNTIYF
size: -; D: -; J: TRBJ1-1; V: TRBV3-1/TRBV3-2; DNA: TGTGCCAGCAGCCAAGGTAGTAACACTGAAGCTTTCTTT; CDR3: CASSQGSNTEAFF
size: -; D: TRBD1; J: TRBJ2-2; V: TRBV6-2/TRBV6-3; DNA: TGTGCCAGCAGCTATTCCCTCAACCGTAACTGGGACAGGGGATCCGGGGAGCTGTTTTTT; CDR3: CASSYSLNRNWDRGSGELFF
size: -; D: TRBD1; J: TRBJ2-7; V: TRBV25-1; DNA: TGTGCCAGCAGTGAATATGCGACAGGGGGCACGTACGAGCAGTACTTC; CDR3: CASSEYATGGTYEQYF
size: -; D: -; J: TRBJ2-1; V: TRBV19; DNA: TGTGCCAGCTCCTACGAAGTCGCCGCGGTCAATGAGCAGTTCTTC; CDR3: CASSYEVAAVNEQFF
size: -; D: -; J: TRBJ1-3; V: TRBV9; DNA: TGTGCCAGCAGCGCGCCCACGGGTGGGGGCTCTGGAAACACCATATATTTT; CDR3: CASSAPTGGGSGNTIYF
size: -; D: TRBD1; J: TRBJ1-5; V: TRBV19; DNA: TGTGCCAGTAGTGTCGACAGGGAGGTTCGGGGTCAGCCCCAGCATTTT; CDR3: CASSVDREVRGQPQHF
size: -; D: TRBD1; J: TRBJ1-1; V: TRBV5-1; DNA: TGCGCCAGCAGCCCCCCGCCGGACAGGGCCAACATGAACACTGAAGCTTTCTTT; CDR3: CASSPPPDRANMNTEAFF